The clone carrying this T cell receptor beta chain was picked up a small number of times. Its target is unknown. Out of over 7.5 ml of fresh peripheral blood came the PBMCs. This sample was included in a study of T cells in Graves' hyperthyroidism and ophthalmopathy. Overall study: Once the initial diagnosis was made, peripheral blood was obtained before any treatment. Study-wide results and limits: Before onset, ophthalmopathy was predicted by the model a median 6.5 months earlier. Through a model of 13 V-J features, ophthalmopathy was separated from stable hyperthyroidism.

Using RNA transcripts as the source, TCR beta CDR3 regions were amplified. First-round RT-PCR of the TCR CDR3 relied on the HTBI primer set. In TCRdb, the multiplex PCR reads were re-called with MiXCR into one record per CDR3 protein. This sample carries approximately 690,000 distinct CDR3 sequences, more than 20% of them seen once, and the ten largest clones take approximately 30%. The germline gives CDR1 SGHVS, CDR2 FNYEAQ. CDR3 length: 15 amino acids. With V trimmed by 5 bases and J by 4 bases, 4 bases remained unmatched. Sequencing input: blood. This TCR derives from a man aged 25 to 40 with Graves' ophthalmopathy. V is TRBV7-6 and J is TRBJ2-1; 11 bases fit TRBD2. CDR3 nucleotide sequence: TGTGCCAGCAGCGCCACTAGCGGGGGATACAATGAGCAGTTCTTC. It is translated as CASSATSGGYNEQFF.